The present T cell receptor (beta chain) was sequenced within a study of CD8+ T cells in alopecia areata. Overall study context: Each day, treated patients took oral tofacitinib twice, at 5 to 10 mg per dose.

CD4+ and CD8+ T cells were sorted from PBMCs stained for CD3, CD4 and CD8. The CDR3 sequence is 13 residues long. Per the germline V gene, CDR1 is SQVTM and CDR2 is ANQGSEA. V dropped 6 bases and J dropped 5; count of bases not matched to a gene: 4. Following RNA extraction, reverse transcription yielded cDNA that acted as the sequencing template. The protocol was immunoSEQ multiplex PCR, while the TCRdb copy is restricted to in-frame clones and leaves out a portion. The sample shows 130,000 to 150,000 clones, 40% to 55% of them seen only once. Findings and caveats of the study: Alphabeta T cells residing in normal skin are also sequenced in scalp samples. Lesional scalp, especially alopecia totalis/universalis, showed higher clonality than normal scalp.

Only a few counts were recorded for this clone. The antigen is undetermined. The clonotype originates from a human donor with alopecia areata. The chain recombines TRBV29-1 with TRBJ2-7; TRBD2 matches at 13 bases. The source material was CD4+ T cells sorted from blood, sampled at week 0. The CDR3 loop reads CSVSTSGRNEQYF. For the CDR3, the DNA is TGCAGCGTGTCGACTAGCGGGAGGAACGAGCAGTACTTC.